A single sample gave rise to the 16 T cell receptor beta chains below, sequenced in a study of T cell repertoires in ileal Crohn's disease. Time point denoted: neoterminal ileum biopsy at postoperative endoscopy, about 6 months after surgery. The table came from immunoSEQ multiplex PCR; TCRdb's copy has only in-frame clones and leaves some out. The table lists about 11,000 clones, more than 65% of them singletons, with more than 5.5% in the top ten. The specimen was ileal tissue. The receptors originated from an adult with Crohn's disease.

This clone was seen only once. The J gene is TRBJ2-2, the V gene TRBV6-6; 8 nucleotides align to TRBD2. V shed 6 bases and J 4 bases; nucleotides not matched to a gene: 4. Germline V CDR1 and CDR2: MNHNY, SVGAGI (reference sequence). CDR3 length: 14 residues. DNA of the CDR3: TGTGCCAGCAGACGGGGGGGAATCACCGGGGAGCTGTTTTTT. It is translated as CASRRGGITGELFF.

The genes are TRBV9 and TRBJ2-1; tentative D call: TRBD1 (6 bases). The CDR3 loop spans 16 amino acids. CDR1 and CDR2 (germline): SGDLS, YYNGEE. V dropped 1 base and J dropped 4 bases, with 15 bases sitting between them. CDR3 sequence: CASSVSPKTGYNEQFF. CDR3 in DNA: TGTGCCAGCAGCGTATCACCGAAGACAGGATACAATGAGCAGTTCTTC.

The rearrangement uses TRBV9 and TRBJ1-4; D ambiguous. Trimming took 0 bases from V and 2 from J, leaving 8 bases between them. The CDR3 extends over 15 amino acids. CDR1 is SGDLS, CDR2 YYNGEE, per germline. The CDR3: CASSVAVATNEKLFF. In DNA form, the CDR3 reads TGTGCCAGCAGCGTAGCTGTGGCTACTAATGAAAAACTGTTTTTT.

This sequence joins TRBV6-1 and TRBJ1-2, with D unclear. Germline loops: CDR1 MNHNS, CDR2 SASEGT. The CDR3 length is 14 residues. V was pared by 2 bases and J by 0 bases, with 7 bases between. The DNA for the CDR3 is TGTGCCAGCAGTGAACAAGGAGCTAACTATGGCTACACCTTC. Translation gives CASSEQGANYGYTF.

The V call is TRBV7-9, the J call TRBJ1-4; D unclear. The CDR3 length is 17 residues. Germline-derived CDR1 and CDR2 are SEHNR and FQNEAQ (reference sequence). Trimming pared 2 bases from V and 7 bases from J, leaving 20 bases between. The chain's CDR3 is CASSLKSRGLVGEKLFF. The DNA of the CDR3 is TGTGCCAGCAGCTTAAAATCTCGAGGGCTAGTCGGTGAAAAACTGTTTTTT.

The gene calls are TRBV21-1 and TRBJ2-2; no check of the table's D call, TRBD2, against the DNA was made. TRBV21-1 is classified as a pseudogene. The CDR3 length is 13 residues. The CDR3 bases are TGTGCCAGCAGCAAAGTAAACACCGGGGAGCTGTTTTTT. It encodes CASSKVNTGELFF.

The chain employs TRBV6-1 and TRBJ1-1; TRBD1 is a possible D gene (5 bases). The CDR3 contains 14 residues. Per the germline V gene, CDR1 is MNHNS and CDR2 is SASEGT. Trimming removed 10 bases from V and 4 bases from J, with 19 bases in between. CDR3 bases: TGTGCCACCATGATGCAGGGTGTTAGCACTGAAGCTTTCTTT. Its translation: CATMMQGVSTEAFF.

The rearrangement joins TRBV27 to TRBJ2-1; perhaps TRBD1 as D (6 bases). Trimming cost V 2 bases and J 9 bases, with 20 bases left between them. The germline CDR1 and CDR2 sequences are MNHEY and SMNVEV (reference sequence). This CDR3 has 16 amino acids. The CDR3 protein is CASSLVVDSEPGEQFF. Here the CDR3 DNA reads TGTGCCAGCAGTTTAGTAGTGGACAGTGAGCCCGGTGAGCAGTTCTTC.

This chain joins TRBV6-1 and TRBJ2-5; TRBD1 is a possible D gene (5 bases). CDR1 and CDR2 from the germline V gene are MNHNS and SASEGT. The CDR3 is 13 residues long. V dropped 7 bases and J dropped 1 base, with 10 bases sitting between them. CDR3 nucleotides: TGTGCCAGCATAGGGCAGGGCCAAGAGACCCAGTACTTC. Translating gives CASIGQGQETQYF.

The chain links TRBV5-1 to TRBJ2-3; 7 nucleotides match TRBD1. CDR3 length equals 17 residues. Per germline, CDR1 SGHRS and CDR2 YFSETQ. V lost 4 bases and J lost 4; bases outside the gene matches: 15. The CDR3 loop reads CASSISGGRQAADTQYF. CDR3 bases: TGCGCCAGCAGCATTTCAGGGGGAAGACAAGCAGCAGATACGCAGTATTTT.

The chain has TRBV11-2 and TRBJ1-2, with 7 positions matching TRBD1. Germline V gives CDR1 SGHAT, CDR2 FQNNGV. The CDR3 totals 15 residues. After removal of 5 bases from V and 7 bases from J, the junction contained 13 bases not matched to a gene. The CDR3 DNA reads as TGTGCCAGCAGCCCGCACAGGGGTTTTTTAGGTGGCTACACCTTC. Amino acid sequence: CASSPHRGFLGGYTF.

A few counts support this clone. V is TRBV5-6 and J is TRBJ1-2, with unresolved D. The germline V gene has CDR1 SGHDT and CDR2 YYEEEE. The CDR3 sequence is 14 residues long. V gave up 0 bases and J gave up 8 bases, with 14 bases separating them. CDR3 coding DNA: TGTGCCAGCAGCTTGGGCAGTGAGGTCGGGGGCTACACCTTC. It translates to CASSLGSEVGGYTF.

This sequence joins TRBV7-9 and TRBJ2-2; the match to TRBD2 covers 8 bases. CDR1 and CDR2 (germline): SEHNR, FQNEAQ (reference sequence). The ends lost 5 bases at V and 1 base at J; junction bases unmatched: 15. The CDR3 runs 19 residues. CDR3 in amino acids: CASSPKGERGPRNTGELFF. For the CDR3, the DNA is TGTGCCAGCAGCCCGAAGGGTGAGCGGGGGCCTCGGAACACCGGGGAGCTGTTTTTT.

The chain is built from TRBV5-4 and TRBJ2-7; TRBD1 matches at 10 bases. CDR1 and CDR2 (germline): SGHNT, YYREEE (reference sequence). This CDR3 is built from 15 residues. Unmatched junction bases numbered 10, after V lost 5 bases and J lost 5 bases. In DNA, the CDR3 is TGTGCCAGCAGTAATAGTCCCGGGACAGGGGACGAGCAGTACTTC. It yields the protein CASSNSPGTGDEQYF.

This rearrangement joins TRBV18 to TRBJ1-1; 7 positions agree with TRBD1. Germline CDR1 is KGHSH and CDR2 is LQKENI. V lost 3 bases to trimming and J lost 6 bases; unmatched junction nucleotides: 4. The CDR3 has 13 residues. This chain's CDR3 is CASSPSGQPEAFF. CDR3 in DNA: TGTGCCAGCTCACCTTCGGGACAGCCTGAAGCTTTCTTT. Full variable domain (outside the CDR3, taken from reference TRBV18 and TRBJ1-1): NAGVMQNPRHLVRRRGQEARLRCSPMKGHSHVYWYRQLPEEGLKFMVYLQKENIIDESGMPKERFSAEFPKEGPSILRIQQVVRGDSAAYFCASSPSGQPEAFFGQGTRLTVV.

The CDR3 region is CASSPQAGGRIDGYTF. The CDR3 DNA is TGTGCCAGCAGCCCACAGGCGGGAGGGAGGATTGATGGCTACACCTTC. This chain joins TRBV7-2 and TRBJ1-2; possible D gene TRBD1, 5 bases. V lost 5 bases and J lost 6, with 22 bases in between. CDR1 is SGHTA and CDR2 is FQGNSA in the germline V gene. The CDR3 is 16 residues long.